This T cell receptor (beta chain) was observed in a study of blood T cell repertoires in COVID-19. Study context: The origin of the acute and convalescent COVID-19 samples was the United States, Italy and Spain. PBMCs, B-cell-depleted T cells, or T cells were the source of the cDNA or gDNA that made up the material.

Germline CDR1 is LGHNA and CDR2 is YSLEER. This CDR3 has 16 residues. Trimming took off 0 bases at V and 3 bases at J, with 15 bases between the two ends. This clone occurred once. Per the authors' pipeline: Reference gene primers were amplified, and this amplification served to estimate nucleated cell counts. The table came from immunoSEQ multiplex PCR; TCRdb's copy has only in-frame clones and leaves some out. V and J calls plus clone size are reproduced from that table; the DNA served to infer D and trimming. The repertoire has 40,000 to 50,000 clones, under 95% of them found once; the top ten carry over 15%.

Specimen: peripheral blood. The rearrangement joins TRBV4-3 to TRBJ2-7; D perhaps matches TRBD2 (6 bases). The sequence came from a man aged 65 to 85 with active COVID-19. The DNA for the CDR3 is TGCGCCAGCAGCCAAGATATGGGACTGGATCTCTACGAGCAGTACTTC. It codes for CASSQDMGLDLYEQYF.